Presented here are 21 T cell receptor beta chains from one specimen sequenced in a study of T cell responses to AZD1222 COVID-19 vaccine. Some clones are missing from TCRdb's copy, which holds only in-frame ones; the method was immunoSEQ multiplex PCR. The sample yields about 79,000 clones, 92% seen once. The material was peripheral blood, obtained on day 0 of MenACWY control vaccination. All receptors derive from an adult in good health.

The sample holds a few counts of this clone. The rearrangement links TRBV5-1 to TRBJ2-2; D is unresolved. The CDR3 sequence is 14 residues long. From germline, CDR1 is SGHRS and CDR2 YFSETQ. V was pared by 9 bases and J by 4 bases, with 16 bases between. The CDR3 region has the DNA TGCGCCACCCAGGTGGGCACAACCACCGGGGAGCTGTTTTTT. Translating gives CATQVGTTTGELFF.

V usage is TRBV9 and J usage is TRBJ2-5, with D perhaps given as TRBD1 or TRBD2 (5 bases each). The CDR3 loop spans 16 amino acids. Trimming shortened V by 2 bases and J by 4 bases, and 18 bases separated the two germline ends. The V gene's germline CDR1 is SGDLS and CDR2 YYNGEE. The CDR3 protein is CASSVGVIDVGETQYF. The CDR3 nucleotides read TGTGCCAGCAGCGTGGGGGTTATTGATGTGGGAGAGACCCAGTACTTC.

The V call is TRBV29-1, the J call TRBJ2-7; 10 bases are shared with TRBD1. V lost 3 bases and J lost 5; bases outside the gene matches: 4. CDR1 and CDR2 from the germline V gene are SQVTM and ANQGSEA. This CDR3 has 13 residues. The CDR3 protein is CSVERQGANEQYF. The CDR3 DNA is TGCAGCGTTGAGAGACAGGGGGCCAACGAGCAGTACTTC.

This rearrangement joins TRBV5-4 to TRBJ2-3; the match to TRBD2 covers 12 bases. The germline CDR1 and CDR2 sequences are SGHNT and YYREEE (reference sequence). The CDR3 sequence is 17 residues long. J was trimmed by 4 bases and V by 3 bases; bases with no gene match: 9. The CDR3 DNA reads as TGTGCCAGCAGCTCCCAACTAGCGGGGGGCACTCCAGATACGCAGTATTTT. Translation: CASSSQLAGGTPDTQYF.

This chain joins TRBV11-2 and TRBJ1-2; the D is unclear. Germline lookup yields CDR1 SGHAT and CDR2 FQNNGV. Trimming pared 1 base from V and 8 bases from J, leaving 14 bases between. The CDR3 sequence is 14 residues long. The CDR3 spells CASSLGSEVGGYTF. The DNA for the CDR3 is TGTGCCAGCAGCTTAGGTTCGGAGGTTGGCGGCTACACCTTC. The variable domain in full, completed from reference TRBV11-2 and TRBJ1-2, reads EAGVAQSPRYKIIEKRQSVAFWCNPISGHATLYWYQQILGQGPKLLIQFQNNGVVDDSQLPKDRFSAERLKGVDSTLKIQPAKLEDSAVYLCASSLGSEVGGYTFGSGTRLTVV.

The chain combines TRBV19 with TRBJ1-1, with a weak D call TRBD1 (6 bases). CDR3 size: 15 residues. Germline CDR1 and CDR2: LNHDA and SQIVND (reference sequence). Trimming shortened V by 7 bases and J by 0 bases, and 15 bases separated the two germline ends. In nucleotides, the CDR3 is TGTGCCAGTAAACCGGGGGCAGGGGTGAACACTGAAGCTTTCTTT. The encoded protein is CASKPGAGVNTEAFF.

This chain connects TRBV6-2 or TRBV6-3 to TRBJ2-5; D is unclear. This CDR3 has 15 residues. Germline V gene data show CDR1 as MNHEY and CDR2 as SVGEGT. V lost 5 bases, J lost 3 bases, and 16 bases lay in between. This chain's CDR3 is CASSIQGKKKETQYF. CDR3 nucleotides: TGTGCCAGCAGTATACAAGGAAAGAAGAAAGAGACCCAGTACTTC.

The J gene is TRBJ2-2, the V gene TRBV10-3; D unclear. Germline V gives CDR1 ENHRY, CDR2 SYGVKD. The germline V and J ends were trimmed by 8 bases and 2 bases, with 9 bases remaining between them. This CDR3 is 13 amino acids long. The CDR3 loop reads CAIVDGNTGELFF. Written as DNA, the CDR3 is TGTGCCATCGTAGACGGCAACACCGGGGAGCTGTTTTTT.

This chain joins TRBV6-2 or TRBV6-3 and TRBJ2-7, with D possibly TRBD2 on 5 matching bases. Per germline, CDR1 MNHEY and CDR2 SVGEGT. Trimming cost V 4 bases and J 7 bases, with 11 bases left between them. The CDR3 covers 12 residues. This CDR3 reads CASSWPPGEQYF. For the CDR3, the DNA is TGTGCCAGCAGTTGGCCCCCGGGGGAGCAGTACTTC.

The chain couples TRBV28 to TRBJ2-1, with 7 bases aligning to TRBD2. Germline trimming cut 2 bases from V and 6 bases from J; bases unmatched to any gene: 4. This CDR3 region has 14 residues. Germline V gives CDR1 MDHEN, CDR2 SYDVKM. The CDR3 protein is CASSLGGEINEQFF. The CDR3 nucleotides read TGTGCCAGCAGTTTAGGGGGGGAGATCAATGAGCAGTTCTTC.

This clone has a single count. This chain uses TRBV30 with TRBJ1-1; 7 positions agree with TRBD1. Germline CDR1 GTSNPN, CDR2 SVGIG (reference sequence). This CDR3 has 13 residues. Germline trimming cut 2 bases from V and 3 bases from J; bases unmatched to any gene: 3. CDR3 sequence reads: CAWSTQGDTEAFF. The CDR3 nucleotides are TGTGCCTGGAGTACCCAGGGGGACACTGAAGCTTTCTTT. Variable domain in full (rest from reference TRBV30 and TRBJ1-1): SQTIHQWPATLVQPVGSPLSLECTVEGTSNPNLYWYRQAAGRGLQLLFYSVGIGQISSEVPQNLSASRPQDRQFILSSKKLLLSDSGFYLCAWSTQGDTEAFFGQGTRLTVV.

The CDR3, as DNA: TGCGCCAGCAGCCCCCCGACCTCTGGGGCCAACGTCCTGACTTTC. Translation gives CASSPPTSGANVLTF. The genes are TRBV5-1 and TRBJ2-6; no reliable D call. The CDR3 length is 15 residues. V lost 4 bases and J 0 bases, leaving 8 bases between the germline ends. CDR1 and CDR2 from the germline V gene are SGHRS and YFSETQ.

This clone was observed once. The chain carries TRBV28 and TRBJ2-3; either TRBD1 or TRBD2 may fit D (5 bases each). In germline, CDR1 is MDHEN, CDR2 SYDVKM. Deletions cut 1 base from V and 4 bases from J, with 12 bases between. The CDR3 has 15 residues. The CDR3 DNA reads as TGTGCCAGCAGTTTATATGTTTTGGGGGCAGATACGCAGTATTTT. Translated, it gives CASSLYVLGADTQYF.

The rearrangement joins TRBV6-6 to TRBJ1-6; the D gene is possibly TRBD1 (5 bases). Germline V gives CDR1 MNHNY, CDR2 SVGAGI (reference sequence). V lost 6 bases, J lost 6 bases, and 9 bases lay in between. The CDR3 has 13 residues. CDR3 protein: CASSRDSNSPLHF. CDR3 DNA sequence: TGTGCCAGCAGCCGGGACTCTAATTCACCCCTCCACTTT.

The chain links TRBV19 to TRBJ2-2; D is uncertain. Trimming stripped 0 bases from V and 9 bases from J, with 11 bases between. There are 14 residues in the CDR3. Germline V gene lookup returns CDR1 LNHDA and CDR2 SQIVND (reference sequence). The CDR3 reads CASSIEARARELFF. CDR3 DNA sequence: TGTGCCAGTAGTATAGAGGCCAGAGCCCGGGAGCTGTTTTTT.

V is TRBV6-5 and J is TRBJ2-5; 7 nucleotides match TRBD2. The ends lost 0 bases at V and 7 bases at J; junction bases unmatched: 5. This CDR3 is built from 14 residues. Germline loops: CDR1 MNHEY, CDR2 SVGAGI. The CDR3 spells CASSYSGLRGTQYF. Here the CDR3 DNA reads TGTGCCAGCAGTTACTCGGGACTAAGGGGGACCCAGTACTTC.

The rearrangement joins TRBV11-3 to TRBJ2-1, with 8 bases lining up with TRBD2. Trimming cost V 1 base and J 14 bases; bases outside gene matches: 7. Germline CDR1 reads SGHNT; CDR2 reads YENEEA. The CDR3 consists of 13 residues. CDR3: CASSLAGGPGKFF. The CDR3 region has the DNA TGTGCCAGCAGCTTAGCGGGAGGGCCGGGGAAGTTCTTC.

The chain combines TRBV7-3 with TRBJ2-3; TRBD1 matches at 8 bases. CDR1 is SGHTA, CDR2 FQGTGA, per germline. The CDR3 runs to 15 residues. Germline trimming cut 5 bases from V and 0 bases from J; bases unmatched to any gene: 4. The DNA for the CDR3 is TGTGCCAGCAGCCAGGACAGGGCTAGCACAGATACGCAGTATTTT. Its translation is CASSQDRASTDTQYF. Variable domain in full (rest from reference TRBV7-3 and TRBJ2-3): GAGVSQTPSNKVTEKGKYVELRCDPISGHTALYWYRQSLGQGPEFLIYFQGTGAADDSGLPNDRFFAVRPEGSVSTLKIQRTERGDSAVYLCASSQDRASTDTQYFGPGTRLTVL.

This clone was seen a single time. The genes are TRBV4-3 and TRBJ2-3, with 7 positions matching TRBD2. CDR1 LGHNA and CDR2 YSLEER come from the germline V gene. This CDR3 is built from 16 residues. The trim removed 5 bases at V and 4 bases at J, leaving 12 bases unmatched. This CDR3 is CASSYSVGGRADTQYF. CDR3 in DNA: TGCGCCAGCAGCTATTCCGTGGGAGGGCGCGCAGATACGCAGTATTTT.

The CDR3 sequence: CASLPPPNTEAFF. In nucleotides, the CDR3 is TGTGCCAGCTTGCCACCACCGAACACTGAAGCTTTCTTT. The V gene is TRBV2, the J gene TRBJ1-1; D remains ambiguous. The CDR3 runs 13 residues. The germline V gene has CDR1 SNHLY and CDR2 FYNNEI. Trimming cost V 8 bases and J 1 base, with 11 bases left between them.

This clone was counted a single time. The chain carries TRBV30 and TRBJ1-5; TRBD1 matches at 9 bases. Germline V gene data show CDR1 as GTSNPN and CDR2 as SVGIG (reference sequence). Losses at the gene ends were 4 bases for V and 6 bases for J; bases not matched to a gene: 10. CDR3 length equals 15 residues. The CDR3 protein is CAWTQGQGEFQPQHF. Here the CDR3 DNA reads TGTGCCTGGACCCAGGGACAGGGTGAATTTCAGCCCCAGCATTTT. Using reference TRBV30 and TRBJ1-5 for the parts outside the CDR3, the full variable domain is SQTIHQWPATLVQPVGSPLSLECTVEGTSNPNLYWYRQAAGRGLQLLFYSVGIGQISSEVPQNLSASRPQDRQFILSSKKLLLSDSGFYLCAWTQGQGEFQPQHFGDGTRLSIL.